This section outlines one T cell receptor (beta chain) sequence together with its context. This clonotype was recorded a few times. Its specific antigen is unknown. No base quality information exists; no much larger clone differs at one position. Clipping removes 2 bases from V and 0 bases from J, with 10 as the unmatched junction base count. From its cysteine to its phenylalanine, the CDR3 spans 17 amino acids. Of the read, only the CDR3 DNA is kept; its 51 bases are in frame from base 1. For CDR1 and CDR2, the germline V gene (reference sequence) lists DFQATT and SNEGSKA. The source of the sample is a study of vaccination and CD4 T cells after COVID-19 (dated by TCRdb to between 2021 and 2024). Broadly, across the study: In the convalescent cohort there were six males and four females, among whom were two Hispanic individuals, seven Caucasians, two Asians and one multiracial person. As controls, cultures received a CEFX viral epitope pool (the positive control), an HIV-1 Nef peptide pool (the negative control), or no peptide at all. Post-COVID blood samples were collected from convalescent patients a median of roughly 100 days after diagnosis, with a range of roughly 30 to 161 days. The spike-specific CD4+ TCR repertoire was compared before and after mRNA vaccination in about nine COVID-19 convalescent patients and a handful of infection-naive healthy vaccine recipients. In an earlier paper using these donors, memory CD4+ T cell crossreactivity between SARS-CoV-2 and common cold coronavirus spike proteins was assessed at the TCR clonotype level. Each participant got two doses of either the Pfizer-BioNTech BNT162b2 vaccine (n=8) or the Moderna mRNA-1273 vaccine (n=2). The cultures were stimulated with overlapping spike peptide pools from SARS-CoV-2 and from the common cold coronaviruses HCoV-NL63, HCoV-OC43 and HCoV-229E. Post-vaccine blood samples were collected a median of about 11 weeks after the second vaccine dose, ranging from about 12 to 250 days.

Receptor amplification or capture employed PCR. At the Johns Hopkins FTIC core, DNA from the cultured CD4+ T cells underwent TCR sequencing with the Oncomine TCR Beta short-read assay. Genomic DNA was extracted from the cultured CD4+ T cells with the QIAamp micro DNA kit. Oncomine TCR Beta libraries from cultured CD4+ T cells were pooled using unique dual indexes and sequenced on an Illumina iSeq 100. Concerning the study's data processing: Non-productive sequences were removed, and CDR3s that did not start with C, did not end with F or W, or were shorter than 7 amino acids were discarded. The MANAFEST web application identified antigen-specific clonotypes by comparing peptide-stimulated wells against reference wells and other culture wells. Positive clones required FDR below 0.05, an odds ratio above 5, and productive frequency above 0.1% in at least two of three replicate wells. A clonotype counted as cross-reactive if it showed significant expansion both in the SARS-CoV-2 spike wells and in at least one common cold coronavirus spike condition. Levenshtein distances (stringdist) and unrooted phylogenetic trees (ape) in R version 3.6.1 were used to assess CDR3 homology. TCRdb handled the public reads itself, with Q25 trimming in fastp and clone calling in MiXCR, and kept productive beta chains. A single entry per CDR3 protein holds the most common genes and DNA from its merged rows. These V and J calls rely on TCRdb rather than the paper's analysis. Recorded for this sample are roughly 8,000 distinct CDR3 sequences; about 45% of them occurred a single time. Roughly a fifth of the sample is held by the ten biggest clonotypes.

What the treatment or condition label conveys for this sample: approximately 10-day PBMC culture with coronavirus spike peptide pools or control peptides (ViraFEST assay). CD4+ T cells from unexposed donors were collected before the COVID-19 pandemic (2011-2018). The ViraFEST assay was used in the study, in which antigen-specific T cells were expanded with peptide pools and expanded clonotypes were subsequently identified by TCR sequencing. Each well held 2.2 million or so PBMCs cultured with around 10 ug/ml peptide pools in IMDM containing roughly 4.7% human AB serum and roughly 10 IU/ml IL-2. Half of the culture medium was replaced with fresh IL-2-containing medium on days 3 and 7. After about 10 days of culture, CD4+ T cells were isolated by negative selection using the EasySep CD4+ T cell isolation kit. As far as cell numbers permitted, CD4+ T cells from unexposed donors were tested for reactivity against SARS-CoV-2 S and N as well as four spike pools from common cold coronaviruses. Ficoll-Paque Plus gradient centrifugation was used to isolate PBMCs from whole blood, and the isolated PBMCs were then either used fresh or cryopreserved at -140C. In general, triplicate wells were set up for every culture condition. The leukapheresis product for the unexposed donors was obtained through commercial purchase.

Overall study results and their limits: Nearly all vaccine-specific clones in convalescent patients (304 of 307) were mono-reactive for SARS-CoV-2 spike rather than cross-reactive with common cold coronaviruses. The number of convalescent patients in the study was relatively small, and the study did not examine early timepoints following natural infection. Although the median number of SARS-CoV-2-reactive clonotypes went up from roughly 23 after infection to 38 after vaccination, the increase was not significant. Among convalescent patients, a median around 89% of the SARS-CoV-2-reactive clones seen after vaccination appeared only after vaccination, which suggests priming specific to the vaccine.

The specimen sequenced was CD4+ T cells from blood, cultured in vitro. The rearrangement combines TRBV20-1 with TRBJ2-7; 10 central nucleotides agree with TRBD2. This TCR came from a human donor in good health. The CDR3 corresponds to CSARPWTSGASSYEQYF. The DNA sequence is TGCAGTGCTAGACCGTGGACTAGCGGCGCCAGCTCCTACGAGCAGTACTTC.